The next 2 T cell receptor beta chains were all read from a single sample in a study of blood T cell repertoires in COVID-19 (dated by TCRdb to about 2020). Library construction relied on the immunoSEQ multiplex PCR assay. TCRdb limited this immuneACCESS table to in-frame rearrangements with V and J called. A share of clones is missing; checked studies link under half to unresolved V genes, and the rest is unexplained. A total of 250,000 to 400,000 clones appear in this sample, roughly 88% of them only once. Approximately 1.6% of the sample belongs to the ten largest clones. The sample was peripheral blood. The source of these receptors is a woman aged 30 to 39 with COVID-19, enrolled during active disease.

This chain links TRBV11-3 with TRBJ1-1; D call uncertain. Germline lookup yields CDR1 SGHNT and CDR2 YENEEA. Trimming left V 0 bases short and J 8 bases short, with 7 bases between. The CDR3 has 12 amino acids. CDR3 nucleotide sequence: TGTGCCAGCAGCTTAGAGTCACACGAAGCTTTCTTT. It codes for CASSLESHEAFF.

The rearrangement uses TRBV12-3 or TRBV12-4 and TRBJ2-1; possible D gene TRBD2, 5 bases. The CDR3 contains 13 residues. Trimming stripped 3 bases from V and 8 bases from J, with 11 bases between. The CDR3 bases are TGTGCCAGCAGTTTGGGTGGTAGCGATGAGCAGTTCTTC. Its translation is CASSLGGSDEQFF.